This is a list of T cell receptor beta chains from one sample in a study of response to subunit inactivated influenza vaccine. TCRdb re-called the RT-PCR reads with MiXCR, one entry per CDR3 protein. The sample yields 650,000 or so distinct CDR3 sequences, 12% to 15% seen once. The specimen comprised PBMCs from blood, sampled 14 to 15 days before vaccination. The receptors were gathered from a man aged 50 to 60 who received an inactivated influenza vaccine. Both conserved end residues are part of each CDR3. Not all rows give a size; the values are once, few, many and, for expanded clones, a class.

v_call clone_size cdr3_aa
TRBV7-2 few CASSLVTGVADTQYF
TRBV7-2 NA CASSFLAGGADTQYF
TRBV19 few CASSTDFSYEQYF
TRBV5-5 few CASSFAVSNQPQHF
TRBV5-1 few CASSLPTSYEQYF
TRBV20-1 few CSASSGASGANVLTF
TRBV11-2 NA CASSWGGTPGQFF
TRBV4-1 NA CASSHPGPKVRAQYF
TRBV12-3/TRBV12-4 NA CASSFGAGANYGYTF
TRBV25-1 NA CASSDGQRGGGQPQHF